The rows below give T cell receptor beta chains drawn from one sample of a study of technical replicates of blood from several donors. Clones were read by immunoSEQ multiplex PCR, and TCRdb kept only the in-frame ones, dropping some. The repertoire holds about 100,000 clones, approximately 95% seen once, with 0.34% in the top ten. What was sequenced was T cells isolated from PBMCs. The receptors originated from a human donor in good health. Both conserved end residues are part of each CDR3. The D gene is left open where the match is weak. Clone size is not always given. Where it is, it says once, few, many or a class for expanded clones.

>TRBJ1-2|.|TRBD1|TRBV28
CASRLTADRGNYGYTF
>TRBJ2-1|.|TRBD1|TRBV4-3
CASSQDHRGYNEQFF
>TRBJ2-2|once|TRBD2|TRBV10-3
CAISATSGRISNTGELFF
>TRBJ2-3|once|.|TRBV4-1
CASSPESKGWRETDTQYF
>TRBJ2-7|.|TRBD2|TRBV6-1
CASSELSGGREQYF
>TRBJ2-1|.|TRBD2|TRBV7-3
CASSFKPGLDEQFF
>TRBJ2-3|.|TRBD2|TRBV7-8
CASSPPTSGGQDTQYF
>TRBJ2-3|.|TRBD2|TRBV27
CASIPERETFLSTDTQYF
>TRBJ1-5|once|.|TRBV28
CASSLYTDNQPQHF
>TRBJ1-5|.|.|TRBV19
CASSGGKGNQPQHF
>TRBJ1-5|.|.|TRBV19
CASTRDRTYNQPQHF
>TRBJ2-7|.|.|TRBV4-1
CASSQDVRVRPDEQYF
>TRBJ2-1|.|TRBD2|TRBV30
CAWTPGLAGGGSYNEQFF
>TRBJ2-7|.|TRBD2|TRBV2
CASREGLAGTYEQYF
>TRBJ1-1|once|.|TRBV6-1
CASSVLGGYTEAFF
>TRBJ1-2|.|TRBD1|TRBV7-2
CASSSDWTGIYGYTF
>TRBJ2-5|.|.|TRBV5-1
CASSLAGRETQYF
>TRBJ1-5|.|.|TRBV27
CASSPGTNSNQPQHF
>TRBJ1-1|once|.|TRBV5-8
CASSPQGMNTEAFF
>TRBJ1-2|.|.|TRBV6-1
CASSEGTYTNYGYTF
>TRBJ2-7|.|TRBD2|TRBV9
CASSWGGVLAGPPYEQYF
>TRBJ2-7|.|.|TRBV7-9
CASSTRAYEQYF
>TRBJ1-2|.|TRBD1|TRBV11-2
CASSFDRANYGYTF
>TRBJ2-5|.|.|TRBV27
CASSLYPGVEETQYF
>TRBJ2-1|.|TRBD2|TRBV27
CASRPDSGSRNEQFF
>TRBJ2-7|.|TRBD2|TRBV5-5
CASSSGLASTSYEQYF